The text below deals with one T cell receptor beta chain. The data derive from a study of blood T cell repertoires in COVID-19. The wider study: Donors in the United States, Italy and Spain gave samples during acute or convalescent COVID-19. PBMCs, B-cell-depleted T cells, or T cells were the source of the cDNA or gDNA that made up the material.

Per the authors' pipeline: From reference gene primer amplification, estimates of nucleated cell counts were derived. This table comes from immunoSEQ multiplex PCR, and its TCRdb copy is limited to in-frame clones, with some not included. V and J calls and clone size are copied from that table; D and trimming were computed from the DNA. The sample lists roughly 300,000 clones; 81% were seen once. V lost 2 bases and J lost 4; bases outside the gene matches: 4. Germline V gene sequence: CDR1 LGHNT, CDR2 FRNRAP. The CDR3 spans 15 residues. Sequenced sample: peripheral blood. The TCR comes from a woman aged 55-70 years with active or convalescent COVID-19. J is TRBJ2-5 and V is TRBV12-5, with 10 bases matching TRBD1. The DNA of the CDR3 is TGTGCTAGTGGTTTGAGGGACAGGGGAAGAGAGACCCAGTACTTC. Translating gives CASGLRDRGRETQYF.